This T cell receptor beta chain originates from a study of shared clonotypes between healthy human individuals. Germline CDR1 reads MDHEN; CDR2 reads SYDVKM. This CDR3 is built from 16 residues. Unmatched junction bases numbered 8, after V lost 3 bases and J lost 4 bases. The table came from immunoSEQ multiplex PCR; TCRdb's copy has only in-frame clones and leaves some out. The sample has under 300,000 clones; under 80% are singletons. This chain connects TRBV28 to TRBJ2-5, with 10 bases lining up with TRBD2. The specimen sequenced was memory CD4+ T cells sorted from blood. Subset meaning: CD45RA-negative fraction. This receptor was identified in a man aged 25 to 45 in good health. CDR3 sequence: CASSLLGSSGRETQYF. The CDR3 DNA reads as TGTGCCAGCAGTTTGTTGGGTTCTAGCGGGAGAGAGACCCAGTACTTC.